The 21 T cell receptor beta chains in this list originate from one sample, sequenced in a study of blood T cells in healthy people across ages. Primers used in a second PCR of about 6 to 11 cycles were a sample-barcoded 5' primer and a J-beta primer mix. TCRdb re-analysed the 5' RACE reads in MiXCR, keeping a single row per CDR3 protein. The sample has 900,000 to 950,000 distinct CDR3 sequences, 29% seen once; the top ten hold roughly 10%. This sample was shared with a second study, whose subject was T cells of mothers and their children.

The sequencing input was blood. The receptor source for this set is a woman between 40 and 55 years old in good health.

In its sample, this clonotype was seen a few times. V usage is TRBV4-3 and J usage is TRBJ2-7; D may be TRBD2 (6 bases). V was cut by 1 base and J by 2 bases, with 9 bases left in between. The CDR3 runs 14 residues. Looked up from germline, CDR1 is LGHNA and CDR2 is YSLEER. The chain's CDR3 is CASSQAWGAYEQYF. As DNA, the CDR3 is TGCGCCAGCAGCCAAGCCTGGGGGGCCTACGAGCAGTACTTC.

The gene calls are TRBV12-3 or TRBV12-4 and TRBJ1-2; D may be TRBD1 (5 bases). Trimming removed 8 bases at V and 8 bases at J, with 21 bases between. The CDR3 length is 14 residues. The CDR3 DNA follows: TGTGCCAGCGGAGGGACTAAGCTATTGGGAGGCTACACCTTC. Protein: CASGGTKLLGGYTF.

This clonotype was seen ten or more times. The chain joins TRBV5-1 to TRBJ1-1, with D possibly TRBD1 on 6 matching bases. V was clipped by 4 bases and J by 4 bases, with 26 bases between them. Per the germline V gene, CDR1 is SGHRS and CDR2 is YFSETQ. The CDR3 extends over 18 amino acids. CDR3: CASSQTLDRRLGGTEAFF. The DNA of the CDR3 is TGCGCCAGCAGCCAAACTCTCGACAGGAGACTGGGTGGCACTGAAGCTTTCTTT.

This clonotype has only a few counts. The V call is TRBV12-3 or TRBV12-4, the J call TRBJ1-2; D is ambiguous. Trimming cost V 0 bases and J 7 bases, with 12 bases left between them. The CDR3 sequence is 14 residues long. DNA for the CDR3: TGTGCCAGCAGTTTAGCAGGGAAGGACGGTGGCTACACCTTC. Translating it yields CASSLAGKDGGYTF.

The J gene is TRBJ2-7, the V gene TRBV7-2; TRBD2 aligns across 11 bases. Looked up from germline, CDR1 is SGHTA and CDR2 is FQGNSA. J was trimmed by 4 bases and V by 1 base; bases with no gene match: 6. The CDR3 loop spans 16 amino acids. The CDR3 DNA sequence: TGTGCCAGCAGCTTAGGGGGGACTAGCGGCAGTTACGAGCAGTACTTC. Protein product: CASSLGGTSGSYEQYF.

The chain uses TRBV28 and TRBJ1-4; TRBD1 is a possible D gene (5 bases). The CDR3 covers 14 residues. Germline-derived CDR1 and CDR2 are MDHEN and SYDVKM. V shed 8 bases and J shed 8 bases, with 18 bases lying between them. CDR3 protein: CASASGGAGEKLFF. DNA of the CDR3: TGTGCCAGCGCCTCAGGAGGGGCCGGGGAAAAACTGTTTTTT.

The V gene is TRBV6-1, the J gene TRBJ1-1; D uncertain. Germline V gene lookup returns CDR1 MNHNS and CDR2 SASEGT. The CDR3 spans 12 residues. V dropped 7 bases and J dropped 1 base, with 7 bases sitting between them. The CDR3 reads CASILRNTEAFF. CDR3 sequence (DNA): TGTGCCAGCATTCTAAGGAACACTGAAGCTTTCTTT.

This clonotype was picked up a small number of times. The chain recombines TRBV9 with TRBJ2-1; D might be TRBD1 (6 bases). From germline, CDR1 is SGDLS and CDR2 YYNGEE. V lost 2 bases and J 4 bases, leaving 16 bases between the germline ends. There are 16 residues in the CDR3. CDR3 sequence reads: CASSVLGTTTYNEQFF. The CDR3 bases are TGTGCCAGCAGCGTCCTCGGGACAACCACATACAATGAGCAGTTCTTC.

A few counts support this clonotype. CDR3 residues: CASSDFKVLYEQFF. In nucleotides, the CDR3 is TGTGCCAGCAGTGATTTTAAAGTTCTGTATGAGCAGTTCTTC. This chain links TRBV2 with TRBJ2-1; D is ambiguous. The length of the CDR3 is 14 residues. CDR1 is SNHLY and CDR2 is FYNNEI in the germline V gene. Deletions cut 3 bases from V and 8 bases from J, with 14 bases between.

Points on this clonotype: This may be a read error, as it is one base from a much larger clone. This chain uses TRBV20-1 with TRBJ2-7; the D gene is possibly TRBD2 (5 bases). Per germline, CDR1 DFQATT and CDR2 SNEGSKA (reference sequence). The germline V and J ends were trimmed by 3 bases and 6 bases, with 15 bases remaining between them. The CDR3 has 13 residues. The CDR3 region has the DNA TGCAGTGCTAGCCCACCGGGAACCCTCGAGCAGTACTTC. It yields the protein CSASPPGTLEQYF.

CDR3: CASSQAGGGPFF. The CDR3 nucleotides read TGTGCCAGCAGCCAAGCGGGCGGGGGACCGTTCTTC. The chain links TRBV3-1 to TRBJ2-1, with 7 bases identical to TRBD2. The CDR3 runs 12 residues. V lost 1 base and J lost 15; bases outside the gene matches: 6. Germline assignment: CDR1 LGHDT and CDR2 YNNKEL (reference sequence).

This clonotype was recorded a few times. This chain connects TRBV6-5 to TRBJ1-4; weak D call: TRBD1 (5 bases). Per germline, CDR1 MNHEY and CDR2 SVGAGI. The CDR3 has 15 residues. V was pared by 2 bases and J by 2 bases, with 9 bases between. CDR3 amino acids: CASSYLRGTNEKLFF. The CDR3 DNA follows: TGTGCCAGCAGTTACCTCCGGGGGACTAATGAAAAACTGTTTTTT.

The chain joins TRBV11-2 to TRBJ2-1; D may be TRBD2 (7 bases). This CDR3 contains 17 residues. The germline V gene has CDR1 SGHAT and CDR2 FQNNGV. Trimming pared 6 bases from V and 0 bases from J, leaving 18 bases between. The CDR3 sequence is CASRRPGGQSSYNEQFF. The DNA of the CDR3 is TGTGCCAGCAGAAGACCGGGGGGCCAAAGCTCCTACAATGAGCAGTTCTTC.

This clonotype was picked up many times. The V and J genes are TRBV5-1 and TRBJ2-1, with D tentatively TRBD2 (6 bases). The CDR3 has 14 residues. Germline-derived CDR1 and CDR2 are SGHRS and YFSETQ. Trimming removed 4 bases at V and 6 bases at J, with 14 bases between. The CDR3 DNA reads as TGCGCCAGCAGCCCAGCTAGCGAAGGCAATGAGCAGTTCTTC. Translating gives CASSPASEGNEQFF.

The genes are TRBV3-1 and TRBJ1-3; D unresolved. The V and J ends lost 4 bases and 3 bases respectively, with 25 bases between them. The CDR3 loop spans 19 amino acids. The germline gives CDR1 LGHDT, CDR2 YNNKEL (reference sequence). CDR3 DNA: TGTGCCAGCAGCCGAGGAGGGTTTGGCAGCCGGTTCAATGGAAACACCATATATTTT. It encodes CASSRGGFGSRFNGNTIYF.

J is TRBJ1-2 and V is TRBV5-5, with a weak D call TRBD1 (5 bases). The CDR3 consists of 14 residues. CDR1 SGHKS and CDR2 YYEKEE come from the germline V gene (reference sequence). The V and J ends lost 3 bases and 4 bases respectively, with 13 bases between them. CDR3 DNA: TGTGCCAGCAGCTCTTCGGGGGAAATCTATGGCTACACCTTC. This gives the protein CASSSSGEIYGYTF.

This clonotype has only a few counts. This chain links TRBV7-6 with TRBJ2-1; D remains ambiguous. The V gene lost 0 bases and the J gene lost 0 bases, with 9 bases spanning the gap. Germline V lookup: CDR1 SGHVS, CDR2 FNYEAQ. The CDR3 contains 16 residues. CDR3 bases: TGTGCCAGCAGCTTAGCAGGATCGGCCTCCTACAATGAGCAGTTCTTC. This codes for CASSLAGSASYNEQFF.

This clonotype was found many times. The V call is TRBV15, the J call TRBJ2-1, with D possibly being TRBD1 or TRBD2 (6 bases each). The V gene lost 0 bases and the J gene lost 2 bases, with 8 bases spanning the gap. The CDR3 length is 15 residues. CDR1 is LNHNV, CDR2 YYDKDF, per germline (reference sequence). The CDR3 nucleotides read TGTGCCACCAGCAGAGATAGGGGGGCCTACAATGAGCAGTTCTTC. Translated, it gives CATSRDRGAYNEQFF.

Comment on this clonotype: A much larger clone differs by one base, so this may be a read error. The gene calls are TRBV12-3 or TRBV12-4 and TRBJ2-1; TRBD1 agrees at 12 bases. This CDR3 spans 15 amino acids. For the CDR3, the DNA is TGTACCAGCAGTGTGGGACAGGGGGCGCCGGGTGAGCAGTTCTTC. The encoded protein is CTSSVGQGAPGEQFF.

This clonotype was counted ten times or more. The J gene is TRBJ1-2, the V gene TRBV28; the D gene is possibly TRBD1 (6 bases). V lost 2 bases to trimming and J lost 4 bases, with 8 bases between them. The CDR3 has 13 residues. Germline V gene data show CDR1 as MDHEN and CDR2 as SYDVKM. The CDR3, as DNA: TGTGCCAGCAGTTTAAGACAGGTCTATGGCTACACCTTC. It is translated as CASSLRQVYGYTF.

As to this clonotype: A read error may explain this, as a much larger clone is one base away. The V and J genes are TRBV27 and TRBJ2-4; TRBD1 is a possible D gene (5 bases). The end of the DNA aligns better with TRBJ2-7, so the J call may be wrong. The CDR3 contains 15 residues. In germline, CDR1 is MNHEY, CDR2 SMNVEV (reference sequence). CDR3 amino acids: CANSLRWAGPYEQYF. CDR3 coding DNA: TGTGCCAACAGTTTACGCTGGGCAGGGCCTTACGAGCAGTACTTC.